The clone carrying this T cell receptor beta chain was counted between two and nine times. Its target is unknown. The sample originates from a study of CD8 T cells in Susac syndrome. CD8+ and CD4+ blood T cells underwent TCR beta sequencing. General study findings and limits: The authors acknowledged that the study's TCR sequencing and HLA analysis involved relatively few individuals.

V dropped 0 bases and J dropped 4; count of bases not matched to a gene: 3. The CDR3 is 15 residues long. Per germline, CDR1 KGHSH and CDR2 LQKENI. Reverse transcription used roughly 0.45 to 1 ug RNA and random hexamers. From the immunoSEQ multiplex PCR reads, TCRdb called clonotypes with MiXCR, one entry per CDR3 protein. Of approximately 160,000 distinct CDR3 sequences detected, over 85% appear once; the ten largest clones hold around 0.097%. Material for sequencing was CD4+ T cells from PBMCs. The TCR was taken from a human donor with multiple sclerosis. The chain has TRBV18 and TRBJ2-7; TRBD1 matches 10 bases. The chain's CDR3 is CASSPPGQGTYEQYF. The CDR3 DNA reads TGTGCCAGCTCACCACCGGGACAGGGGACGTACGAGCAGTACTTC.